Only a few counts were recorded for the clone carrying this T cell receptor beta chain. Its antigen is not known. The data were obtained in a study of T cells in Graves' hyperthyroidism and ophthalmopathy. Study at large: Peripheral blood collection took place at initial diagnosis, before any treatment. Study-wide results and limits: Blood also showed most of the thyroid clonotypes that were expanded above 0.001.

The germline V and J ends were trimmed by 3 bases and 5 bases, with 14 bases remaining between them. This CDR3 contains 14 residues. Researchers amplified the TCR beta CDR3 regions from RNA transcripts. The TCR CDR3 was amplified in a first-round RT-PCR using the HTBI primer set. One entry per CDR3 protein results from TCRdb running MiXCR on the multiplex PCR reads. The sample has 400,000 to 600,000 distinct CDR3 sequences; roughly 16% are singletons. Based on clinical symptoms, serum thyroxine and TRAb, thyroid ultrasound and orbital computed tomography, diagnoses were reached. The sequence was collected from a woman aged 25 to 45 with Graves' ophthalmopathy. Input material: blood. The chain is built from TRBV12-3 or TRBV12-4 and TRBJ2-7; D possibly uses TRBD1 or TRBD2 (5 bases each). The CDR3 sequence is CASSFQGANDEQYF. CDR3 in DNA: TGTGCCAGCAGTTTTCAGGGAGCGAACGACGAGCAGTACTTC.